There are a few counts of the clone carrying this T cell receptor beta chain. Sequencing used immunoSEQ multiplex PCR; TCRdb keeps in-frame clones, though not all of them. The sample lists 74,000 or so clones; around 89% were seen once. This entry comes from a study of OX40 agonist ivuxolimab in advanced cancers. Study summary: Intravenous ivuxolimab at 0.01 to 10 mg/kg was given to patients every 2 weeks.

The CDR3 loop spans 15 amino acids. CDR1 and CDR2 (germline): SNHLY, FYNNEI. Trimming stripped 5 bases from V and 5 bases from J, with 16 bases between. This TCR came from an adult with an advanced solid tumor such as melanoma, head and neck, liver or kidney cancer. J is TRBJ1-5 and V is TRBV2; D gene unclear. Sequenced here: CD4+ or CD8+ T cells sorted from blood, sampled in a trial of the OX40 agonist ivuxolimab. The CDR3, as DNA: TGTGCCAGCAGTCCACAGATCACCGGCGATCAGCCCCAGCATTTT. Its protein is CASSPQITGDQPQHF.